The 32 T cell receptor beta chains given below trace back to one sample, sequenced in a study of metastatic and nonmetastatic thyroid tumors. TCRdb called clones again from the PCR reads with MiXCR. The data show thousands of clones, 35% to 45% seen once. Thyroid surgery had not been preceded by any treatment in any patient. The sample taken for sequencing was adjacent normal tissue. These receptors were taken from a male donor with papillary thyroid cancer or a benign thyroid nodule (not recorded which). Some clones in this sample may be carry-over from other donors' samples.

This clone was seen many times. This rearrangement joins TRBV27 to TRBJ2-1, with TRBD1 identical over 9 bases. The V and J ends lost 6 bases and 4 bases, in that order; junction bases with no gene match: 7. CDR3 length equals 15 residues. The germline gives CDR1 MNHEY, CDR2 SMNVEV (reference sequence). CDR3 protein: CASSSPGQGYNEQFF. The CDR3 nucleotides are TGTGCCAGCAGCTCTCCGGGACAGGGATACAATGAGCAGTTCTTC.

In regard to this clone: The CDR3 does not close with the conserved phenylalanine or tryptophan, likely indicating a read error. No DNA is shown, since the ends of the CDR3 on it are uncertain; the CDR3 is the one TCRdb lists. The chain has TRBV12-3 or TRBV12-4 and TRBJ2-2; TRBD1, the table's D call, was not compared with the DNA. The CDR3 is 15 amino acids long, termini counted. The CDR3 protein is CASSIQGIGVGELCL.

By its share, this clone is large. The chain carries TRBV27 and TRBJ1-2, with D possibly TRBD1 on 5 matching bases. Germline V gives CDR1 MNHEY, CDR2 SMNVEV (reference sequence). Trimming cost V 6 bases and J 0 bases, with 20 bases left between them. This CDR3 has 17 residues. The chain's CDR3 is CASSPTARVVANYGYTF. CDR3 DNA sequence: TGTGCCAGCAGCCCTACGGCCAGGGTAGTAGCTAACTATGGCTACACCTTC.

V and J are TRBV9 and TRBJ1-2, with TRBD1 matching 8 bases. The length of the CDR3 is 16 residues. J lost 5 bases, V lost 0 bases, and 9 bases had no gene match. The germline V gene has CDR1 SGDLS and CDR2 YYNGEE. CDR3 in amino acids: CASSVDPSGTGYGYTF. The CDR3, as DNA: TGTGCCAGCAGCGTAGATCCGTCCGGGACAGGATATGGCTACACCTTC.

This clone counts as large. The V gene is TRBV20-1, the J gene TRBJ1-4; weak D call: TRBD1 (5 bases). The CDR3 has 13 residues. Germline assignment: CDR1 DFQATT and CDR2 SNEGSKA (reference sequence). V was trimmed by 5 bases and J by 6 bases, leaving 13 bases between them. The chain's CDR3 is CSALTVGDEKLFF. For the CDR3, the DNA is TGCAGTGCTTTAACGGTGGGGGATGAAAAACTGTTTTTT.

This clone occurred a few times. V usage is TRBV12-3 or TRBV12-4 and J usage is TRBJ1-2, with 8 nucleotides matching TRBD1. The CDR3 is 18 residues long. Unmatched junction bases numbered 25, after V lost 9 bases and J lost 7 bases. This CDR3 is CASYTPSPGTGGFVGYTF. The CDR3 DNA reads TGTGCCAGTTACACCCCCTCCCCTGGAACAGGGGGTTTCGTTGGCTACACCTTC.

By proportion, this clone is large. The chain employs TRBV5-1 and TRBJ2-3; TRBD1 matches 9 bases. J lost 3 bases, V lost 4 bases, and 3 bases had no gene match. CDR1 and CDR2 (germline): SGHRS, YFSETQ. The CDR3 spans 14 residues. DNA of the CDR3: TGCGCCAGCAGCCCGGGACAGGGAACAGATACGCAGTATTTT. Translating it yields CASSPGQGTDTQYF.

This clone was seen more than once but under ten times. The chain recombines TRBV11-2 with TRBJ2-7; D is possibly TRBD1 or TRBD2 (6 bases each). CDR3 length equals 15 residues. V was pared by 5 bases and J by 0 bases, with 14 bases between. Germline lookup yields CDR1 SGHAT and CDR2 FQNNGV. The CDR3 spells CASSPGDSSSYEQYF. Written as DNA, the CDR3 is TGTGCCAGCAGCCCAGGGGACTCAAGCTCCTACGAGCAGTACTTC.

This clone ranks as medium-sized. The chain is built from TRBV29-1 and TRBJ2-1; either TRBD1 or TRBD2 may fit D (5 bases each). Trimming left V 3 bases short and J 0 bases short, with 21 bases between. The CDR3 sequence is 18 residues long. Germline V gene sequence: CDR1 SQVTM, CDR2 ANQGSEA. This CDR3 is CSVEGDARSMSSYNEQFF. The CDR3 DNA is TGCAGCGTTGAGGGGGACGCAAGAAGTATGAGCTCCTACAATGAGCAGTTCTTC.

This rearrangement joins TRBV5-1 to TRBJ1-3; unclear D gene. Trimming left V 5 bases short and J 0 bases short, with 12 bases between. This CDR3 comprises 15 residues. Germline V lookup: CDR1 SGHRS, CDR2 YFSETQ. DNA of the CDR3: TGCGCCAGCAGTGGGGTCTTGCCCTCTGGAAACACCATATATTTT. Protein: CASSGVLPSGNTIYF.

On this clone: One junction end does not reproduce the germline sequence, and a read error may be involved. The V and J genes are TRBV27 and TRBJ1-1; no clear D. CDR3 length: 13 amino acids. Looked up from germline, CDR1 is MNHEY and CDR2 is SMNVEV (reference sequence). The CDR3 region has the DNA TGTGCCAGCCGTTTTTACAAGAACAGTGAAGCTTTCTTT. Translated: CASRFYKNSEAFF.

The rearrangement joins TRBV5-1 to TRBJ1-3; tentative D call: TRBD1 (5 bases). Germline V gene sequence: CDR1 SGHRS, CDR2 YFSETQ. The CDR3 loop spans 16 amino acids. V dropped 1 base and J dropped 0 bases, with 11 bases sitting between them. In DNA form, the CDR3 reads TGCGCCAGCAGCTTGTATCGGGGCGCCTCTGGAAACACCATATATTTT. Protein: CASSLYRGASGNTIYF.

By share, this clone counts as large. The chain carries TRBV19 and TRBJ1-2; D not resolved. The V and J ends lost 4 bases and 0 bases respectively, with 6 bases between them. Germline V lookup: CDR1 LNHDA, CDR2 SQIVND (reference sequence). The CDR3 has 13 residues. CDR3 in amino acids: CASSKIPNYGYTF. As DNA, the CDR3 is TGTGCCAGTAGTAAGATCCCTAACTATGGCTACACCTTC.

The chain employs TRBV6-5 and TRBJ2-7; D might be TRBD1 (5 bases). This CDR3 region has 16 residues. The V gene lost 2 bases and the J gene lost 3 bases, with 17 bases spanning the gap. Germline V gene sequence: CDR1 MNHEY, CDR2 SVGAGI. CDR3 residues: CASSYDARQPYYEQYV. The DNA of the CDR3 is TGTGCCAGCAGTTACGATGCCCGACAGCCATACTACGAGCAGTACGTC.

This chain connects TRBV19 to TRBJ1-1, with D tentatively TRBD1 (5 bases). This CDR3 is built from 13 residues. V lost 6 bases, J lost 1 base, and 9 bases lay in between. CDR1 and CDR2 from the germline V gene are LNHDA and SQIVND (reference sequence). CDR3 nucleotides: TGTGCCAGTAGCCGACAGCCGAACACTGAAGCTTTCTTT. Its protein product is CASSRQPNTEAFF.

J is TRBJ1-5 and V is TRBV19, with D perhaps matching TRBD1 (6 bases). Germline V CDR1 and CDR2: LNHDA, SQIVND (reference sequence). Between the trimmed V and J ends, which lost 4 bases and 4 bases, there was a span of 14 bases. This CDR3 is built from 15 residues. The CDR3 here is CASSTTWDINQPQHF. In DNA, the CDR3 is TGTGCCAGTAGTACCACTTGGGACATAAATCAGCCCCAGCATTTT.

The chain joins TRBV30 to TRBJ1-1, with a tentative D call TRBD1 (6 bases). CDR3 length: 14 residues. Deletions cut 4 bases from V and 0 bases from J, with 12 bases between. CDR1 is GTSNPN and CDR2 is SVGIG in the germline V gene (reference sequence). The CDR3 region is CAWIRTVMNTEAFF. The CDR3 coding sequence is TGTGCCTGGATTCGGACAGTTATGAACACTGAAGCTTTCTTT.

Only a few counts were recorded for this clone. The chain employs TRBV6-1 and TRBJ1-1, with D unresolved. Germline loops: CDR1 MNHNS, CDR2 SASEGT. V lost 3 bases, J lost 1 base, and 6 bases lay in between. The CDR3 is 13 amino acids. This CDR3 reads CASSEGSNTEAFF. The CDR3 DNA is TGTGCCAGCAGTGAGGGGTCGAACACTGAAGCTTTCTTT.

In the case of this clone: No conserved phenylalanine or tryptophan is present at the end of the CDR3, so a read error is the likely explanation. The limits of the CDR3 on the DNA are not certain, so only TCRdb's listed CDR3 is given. The rearrangement links TRBV28 to TRBJ1-5; TRBD1, the table's D call, lacks a check against the DNA. Ends included, the CDR3 has 15 residues. CDR1 and CDR2 from the germline V gene are MDHEN and SYDVKM. The CDR3: CASSIQGAIPGPQPY.

The rearrangement uses TRBV6-1 and TRBJ1-1; TRBD1 might be the D (6 bases). Germline values: CDR1 MNHNS, CDR2 SASEGT. The V gene lost 8 bases and the J gene lost 6 bases, with 16 bases spanning the gap. The CDR3 extends over 13 amino acids. The CDR3 region has the DNA TGTGCCAGCGTACAGGGCCCCGACGCTGAAGCTTTCTTT. This encodes CASVQGPDAEAFF.

This chain's CDR3 is CSATDRAHQPQHF. The CDR3 DNA sequence: TGCAGTGCTACGGACAGGGCACATCAGCCCCAGCATTTT. This chain joins TRBV20-1 and TRBJ1-5; 8 bases fit TRBD1. Looked up from germline, CDR1 is DFQATT and CDR2 is SNEGSKA (reference sequence). This CDR3 is built from 13 residues. V trimming: 4 bases; J trimming: 5 bases; junction bases outside the gene matches: 4.

The table lists this clone with a few counts. This chain joins TRBV28 and TRBJ1-6, with D possibly TRBD1 on 5 matching bases. There are 12 residues in the CDR3. V was shortened by 4 bases and J by 16 bases, with 14 bases between the two germline ends. The germline V gene encodes CDR1 MDHEN and CDR2 SYDVKM. The chain's CDR3 is CASSSPRGTLHF. CDR3 DNA: TGTGCCAGCAGTTCCCCTCGGGGGACTCTCCACTTT.

This clone has just one count. The CDR3 protein is CSAKKQGAWGAYEQYF. DNA of the CDR3: TGCAGTGCTAAAAAACAGGGGGCGTGGGGTGCCTACGAGCAGTACTTC. The chain uses TRBV20-1 and TRBJ2-7, with 9 bases identical to TRBD1. V gave up 4 bases and J gave up 2 bases; unmatched junction bases: 12. This CDR3 comprises 16 residues. CDR1 is DFQATT and CDR2 is SNEGSKA in the germline V gene (reference sequence).

The chain recombines TRBV7-6 with TRBJ1-5, with D tentatively TRBD1 (5 bases). The CDR3 is 12 amino acids. Germline lookup yields CDR1 SGHVS and CDR2 FNYEAQ. With 4 bases removed from V and 12 bases from J, the gap between germline ends came to 13 bases. The CDR3 sequence is CASSSGGGRQHF. In DNA, the CDR3 is TGTGCCAGCAGCTCCGGGGGGGGACGCCAGCATTTT.

The V gene is TRBV5-1, the J gene TRBJ2-5; TRBD2 matches at 12 bases. The CDR3 runs to 15 residues. Unmatched junction bases numbered 8, after V lost 6 bases and J lost 5 bases. The germline V gene encodes CDR1 SGHRS and CDR2 YFSETQ. This chain's CDR3 is CASTPLAGGGETQYF. The CDR3 DNA follows: TGCGCCAGCACCCCACTAGCGGGAGGTGGGGAGACCCAGTACTTC.

Judged by abundance, this clone is large. The chain has TRBV30 and TRBJ2-7; 8 nucleotides align to TRBD2. CDR3 length: 13 amino acids. V trimming: 3 bases; J trimming: 1 base; junction bases outside the gene matches: 2. Germline V gene lookup returns CDR1 GTSNPN and CDR2 SVGIG (reference sequence). CDR3 sequence reads: CAWSGRESYEQYV. The CDR3 DNA sequence: TGTGCCTGGAGCGGGAGGGAATCCTACGAGCAGTACGTC.

This sequence joins TRBV12-3 or TRBV12-4 and TRBJ2-7; D gene ambiguous. V lost 1 base and J 0 bases, leaving 7 bases between the germline ends. The CDR3 extends over 14 amino acids. CDR3 sequence (DNA): TGTGCCAGCAGTTTAGATCAGCTCTCCTACGAGCAGTACTTC. Its translation: CASSLDQLSYEQYF.

This clone was detected a few times. The V and J genes are TRBV5-1 and TRBJ1-2, with 8 bases that match TRBD1. Germline CDR1 is SGHRS and CDR2 is YFSETQ. The CDR3 is made up of 15 amino acids. The J segment lost 2 bases and the V segment lost 3 bases, leaving 6 bases of the junction unmatched. CDR3 bases: TGCGCCAGCAGCTCCGGGACAGGCCCGAACTATGGCTACACCTTC. This codes for CASSSGTGPNYGYTF.

This clone is labeled as large. This chain joins TRBV12-3 or TRBV12-4 and TRBJ2-7; either TRBD1 or TRBD2 may supply D (5 bases each). CDR3 length equals 15 residues. The ends were cut back, 3 bases at V and 0 bases at J, with 12 bases in the middle. CDR3 DNA: TGTGCCAGCAGTTTTGGAGCTGGGGGCTCCTACGAGCAGTACTTC. Amino acid sequence: CASSFGAGGSYEQYF.

This clone was recorded a few times. CDR3 nucleotide sequence: TGTGCCAGCAGCTCATGGGGGTTGGAAGCTTTCTTT. This encodes CASSSWGLEAFF. The chain uses TRBV7-3 and TRBJ1-1; D possibly corresponds to TRBD1 (5 bases). Germline V gene sequence: CDR1 SGHTA, CDR2 FQGTGA. V dropped 4 bases and J dropped 8 bases, with 11 bases sitting between them. This CDR3 spans 12 amino acids. Together with reference TRBV7-3 and TRBJ1-1, the CDR3 gives the full variable domain: GAGVSQTPSNKVTEKGKYVELRCDPISGHTALYWYRQSLGQGPEFLIYFQGTGAADDSGLPNDRFFAVRPEGSVSTLKIQRTERGDSAVYLCASSSWGLEAFFGQGTRLTVV.

This clone was observed a single time. Germline and junction disagree at one end, which may indicate a read error. The chain joins TRBV7-9 to TRBJ1-2; D is undetermined. The CDR3 length is 14 residues. Germline V lookup: CDR1 SEHNR, CDR2 FQNEAQ (reference sequence). The CDR3 is CASSLISTNYAYTF. The DNA for the CDR3 is TGTGCCAGCAGCTTAATCTCTACTAACTATGCCTACACCTTC.

As DNA, the CDR3 is TGTGCCAGTAGCCATTATAGCGGGGCATCCTACAATGAGCAGTTCTTC. Translating it yields CASSHYSGASYNEQFF. The chain carries TRBV19 and TRBJ2-1; 8 bases are a match to TRBD2. CDR1 and CDR2 from the germline V gene are LNHDA and SQIVND (reference sequence). This CDR3 is 16 amino acids long. The trim removed 6 bases at V and 1 base at J, leaving 8 bases unmatched.